This T cell receptor (beta chain) is drawn from a study of blood T cell repertoires in COVID-19. Study context: Acute-phase and convalescent COVID-19 samples originated in the United States, Italy and Spain. Sample material is recorded as cDNA or gDNA derived from T cells, B-cell-depleted T cells, or PBMCs.

The V gene's germline CDR1 is SGDLS and CDR2 YYNGEE. The CDR3 length is 13 residues. V was pared by 3 bases and J by 4 bases, with 10 bases between. Per the original methods: Nucleated cell counts were estimated from reference gene primer amplification. Clones were read by immunoSEQ multiplex PCR, and TCRdb kept only the in-frame ones, dropping some. V, J and clone size were drawn from that table, and D and trimming were deduced from the DNA. The sample has about 200,000 clones, around 89% seen once. The clonotype comes from a man aged 35-49 years with active or convalescent COVID-19. Input material: peripheral blood. The chain employs TRBV9 and TRBJ2-5; tentative D call: TRBD2 (5 bases). The CDR3 DNA follows: TGTGCCAGCAGCGCTCGGGGTCGAGAGACCCAGTACTTC. Its protein is CASSARGRETQYF. Combining the CDR3 with reference TRBV9 and TRBJ2-5 gives the whole variable domain DSGVTQTPKHLITATGQRVTLRCSPRSGDLSVYWYQQSLDQGLQFLIQYYNGEERAKGNILERFSAQQFPDLHSELNLSSLELGDSALYFCASSARGRETQYFGPGTRLLVL.